The entry below describes one T cell receptor beta chain. Its target is unknown. CDR3 length: 16 residues. Germline V gene data show CDR1 as MDHEN and CDR2 as SYDVKM. The V end was cut by 9 bases, the J end by 0 bases, with 19 bases between. The PCR employed 60 Vbeta primers together with 13 Jbeta primers. Method: immunoSEQ multiplex PCR; TCRdb's copy keeps in-frame clones and lacks some. The sample records about 200,000 clones, approximately 83% being singletons. The data belong to a study of cytomegalovirus exposure and HLA in healthy donors. Broader study findings: Presence/absence analyses treated sequencing depth as roughly uniform across donors. Reportedly, TCR beta sequences accurately predicted HLA-A and HLA-B alleles in most subjects.

The specimen sequenced was PBMCs. This sequence joins TRBV28 and TRBJ2-3, with TRBD2 as a possible D gene (6 bases). This clonotype was sampled from a boy aged 2 to 9 in good health and CMV-seronegative. CDR3 DNA sequence: TGTGCCAGTACTGGCGCGGGACGGGAGAGCACAGATACGCAGTATTTT. This gives the protein CASTGAGRESTDTQYF.